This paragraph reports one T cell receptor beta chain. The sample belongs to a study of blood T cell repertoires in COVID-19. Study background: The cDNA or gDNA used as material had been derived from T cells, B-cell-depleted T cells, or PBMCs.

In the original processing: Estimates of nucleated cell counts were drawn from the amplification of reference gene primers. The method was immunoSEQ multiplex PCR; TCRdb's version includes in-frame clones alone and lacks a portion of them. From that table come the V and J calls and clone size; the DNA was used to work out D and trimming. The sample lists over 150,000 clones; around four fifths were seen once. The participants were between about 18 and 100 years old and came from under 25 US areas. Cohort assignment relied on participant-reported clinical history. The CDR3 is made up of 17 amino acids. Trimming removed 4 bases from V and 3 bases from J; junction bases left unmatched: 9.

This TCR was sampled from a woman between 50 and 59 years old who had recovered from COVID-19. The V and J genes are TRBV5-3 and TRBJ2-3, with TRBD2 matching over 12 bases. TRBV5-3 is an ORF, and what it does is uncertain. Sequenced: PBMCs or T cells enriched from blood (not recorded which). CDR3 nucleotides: TGTGCCAGAAGCGGAGGACTAGCGGGGATGAAGACAGATACGCAGTATTTT. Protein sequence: CARSGGLAGMKTDTQYF.